This record covers a single T cell receptor (beta chain). Other DNA variants within this sample encode the same CDR3. This sample was included in a study of blood T cell repertoires in COVID-19. Study information: Acute and convalescent COVID-19 specimens originated in the United States, Italy and Spain. Sample material is recorded as cDNA or gDNA derived from T cells, B-cell-depleted T cells, or PBMCs.

Germline V lookup: CDR1 SEHNR, CDR2 FQNEAQ (reference sequence). Trimming left V 1 base short and J 2 bases short, with 8 bases between. CDR3 length equals 14 residues. In the source study's methods: Amplification of reference gene primers provided the estimated nucleated cell counts. Measured with immunoSEQ multiplex PCR; TCRdb has only the in-frame clones, and not every one. Clone size and V and J calls were adopted from that table, with D and trimming inferred from the DNA. Of about 250,000 clones listed, approximately 82% are singletons. This TCR was recovered from a woman over 75 with active or convalescent COVID-19. V and J are TRBV7-9 and TRBJ1-2; perhaps TRBD1 as D (5 bases). Sample: peripheral blood. The CDR3 region has the DNA TGTGCCAGCAGCTTAGGACAGAACAACTATGGCTACACCTTC. Its translation is CASSLGQNNYGYTF.